This section outlines one TCR beta chain sequence together with its context. Libraries were prepared by immunoSEQ multiplex PCR; TCRdb keeps only in-frame clonotypes and omits some of them. In the table there are 190,000 or so clones, about four fifths of which are singletons. This entry comes from a study of blood T cell repertoires in COVID-19. For the study at large: Sources were T cells, B-cell-depleted T cells, or PBMCs; the material itself was cDNA or gDNA.

Germline V gene sequence: CDR1 LGHNT, CDR2 FRNRAP. Germline trimming cut 5 bases from V and 4 bases from J; bases unmatched to any gene: 6. CDR3 length: 16 amino acids. The material sequenced was peripheral blood. The clonotype was recovered from a man in his fifties with active or convalescent COVID-19. J is TRBJ2-2 and V is TRBV12-5; 11 bases align to TRBD1. The CDR3 region has the DNA TGTGCTAGTGGTCGGGACAGGGGGACGGGCACCGGGGAGCTGTTTTTT. Encoded protein: CASGRDRGTGTGELFF.